One and the same sample provided the 24 T cell receptor beta chains below, sequenced in a study of radiation and T cells in renal cell carcinoma. Documented time point: baseline pretreatment blood. Treatment meaning: 15 Gy SBRT to primary tumor, nephrectomy 4 weeks later. The assay was immunoSEQ multiplex PCR, and TCRdb's table has in-frame clones only and misses some. The data contain approximately 140,000 clones, 88% of them singletons. The sample in question was blood, obtained from a patient whose treatment included radiotherapy and nephrectomy. All receptors derive from a woman in her seventies with renal cell carcinoma.

Regarding this clone: This sample includes further DNA sequences coding for the same CDR3. J is TRBJ2-7 and V is TRBV4-3; D is unresolved. The CDR3 has 13 residues. V was trimmed by 0 bases and J by 3 bases, leaving 6 bases between them. Germline V lookup: CDR1 LGHNA, CDR2 YSLEER. The CDR3 reads CASSQERSYEQYF. The CDR3 DNA sequence: TGCGCCAGCAGCCAAGAAAGGAGCTACGAGCAGTACTTC.

The chain carries TRBV7-9 and TRBJ2-7; 8 positions match TRBD1. Trimming cost V 5 bases and J 7 bases; bases outside gene matches: 13. Germline CDR1 SEHNR, CDR2 FQNEAQ (reference sequence). CDR3 length: 15 residues. CDR3 in amino acids: CASSGDRLELWEQYF. CDR3 DNA: TGTGCCAGCAGCGGGGACAGGCTTGAGTTGTGGGAGCAGTACTTC.

The chain recombines TRBV7-9 with TRBJ2-1, with D unresolved. Looked up from germline, CDR1 is SEHNR and CDR2 is FQNEAQ (reference sequence). The CDR3 runs 12 residues. Trimming pared 0 bases from V and 7 bases from J, leaving 4 bases between. CDR3 amino acids: CASSLAANEQFF. DNA for the CDR3: TGTGCCAGCAGCTTAGCGGCGAATGAGCAGTTCTTC.

V and J are TRBV4-3 and TRBJ1-1, with D possibly matching TRBD1 (5 bases). CDR1 and CDR2 (germline): LGHNA, YSLEER. This CDR3 has 15 residues. Trimming left V 1 base short and J 0 bases short, with 9 bases between. The CDR3 DNA sequence: TGCGCCAGCAGCCAAGTCGGGGGATTGAACACTGAAGCTTTCTTT. It encodes CASSQVGGLNTEAFF.

The V call is TRBV28, the J call TRBJ1-4; 12 bases agree with TRBD1. The V gene end was trimmed by 6 bases and the J gene end by 2 bases; junction bases not matched to a gene: 7. This CDR3 spans 17 amino acids. Germline V lookup: CDR1 MDHEN, CDR2 SYDVKM. In nucleotides, the CDR3 is TGTGCCAGCAGGCCTAGGGACAGGGGGCCGACTAATGAAAAACTGTTTTTT. Translation: CASRPRDRGPTNEKLFF.

The chain is built from TRBV5-1 and TRBJ1-1; maybe TRBD1 (5 bases). There are 16 residues in the CDR3. Germline CDR1 and CDR2: SGHRS and YFSETQ. The ends were cut back, 0 bases at V and 0 bases at J, with 12 bases in the middle. The CDR3 spells CASSLVPWGMNTEAFF. The CDR3 coding sequence is TGCGCCAGCAGCTTGGTTCCCTGGGGGATGAACACTGAAGCTTTCTTT.

This chain connects TRBV5-3 to TRBJ2-6; D is perhaps TRBD1 (5 bases). TRBV5-3 counts as an open reading frame of uncertain function. Trimming pared 4 bases from V and 0 bases from J, leaving 20 bases between. This CDR3 has 19 residues. CDR3 loop: CARSRATGIKSSGANVLTF. The DNA of the CDR3 is TGTGCCAGAAGCCGTGCCACAGGAATCAAAAGCTCTGGGGCCAACGTCCTGACTTTC.

The V call is TRBV7-2, the J call TRBJ2-5; D perhaps matches TRBD2 (6 bases). CDR3 length equals 13 residues. V was trimmed by 4 bases and J by 7 bases, leaving 13 bases between them. Per germline, CDR1 SGHTA and CDR2 FQGNSA. The CDR3 is CASSSRDGGTQYF. CDR3 nucleotide sequence: TGTGCCAGCAGCTCCCGGGACGGGGGGACCCAGTACTTC. Full variable domain (rest looked up from reference TRBV7-2 and TRBJ2-5): GAGVSQSPSNKVTEKGKDVELRCDPISGHTALYWYRQSLGQGLEFLIYFQGNSAPDKSGLPSDRFSAERTGGSVSTLTIQRTQQEDSAVYLCASSSRDGGTQYFGPGTRLLVL.

The chain couples TRBV9 to TRBJ1-2; D gene ambiguous. V was cut by 0 bases and J by 2 bases, with 8 bases left in between. Germline-derived CDR1 and CDR2 are SGDLS and YYNGEE. This CDR3 comprises 14 residues. DNA for the CDR3: TGTGCCAGCAGCGTAGAGGCCAGGAACTATGGCTACACCTTC. Amino acid sequence: CASSVEARNYGYTF.

The V and J genes are TRBV5-1 and TRBJ1-3; no firm D call. Germline V gene data show CDR1 as SGHRS and CDR2 as YFSETQ. The CDR3 has 16 residues. Trimming took 2 bases from V and 1 from J, leaving 13 bases between them. CDR3 in DNA: TGCGCCAGCAGCTTAGGATCAGCGCCTTCTGGAAACACCATATATTTT. Its protein product is CASSLGSAPSGNTIYF.

The chain recombines TRBV19 with TRBJ1-1, with a possible D match to TRBD1 (5 bases). CDR3 size: 12 residues. CDR1 and CDR2 from the germline V gene are LNHDA and SQIVND (reference sequence). The V end lost 6 bases, the J end lost 9 bases, and 14 bases lay between the germline ends. CDR3 DNA: TGTGCCAGTAGGAATCCCGGGACCCAAGCTTTCTTT. It encodes CASRNPGTQAFF.

The chain couples TRBV10-3 to TRBJ2-3, with 12 bases lining up with TRBD2. The CDR3 has 16 amino acids. V shed 6 bases and J 2 bases; nucleotides not matched to a gene: 6. The germline V gene encodes CDR1 ENHRY and CDR2 SYGVKD. This CDR3 is CAISPSGGALTDTQYF. For the CDR3, the DNA is TGTGCCATCAGCCCTAGCGGGGGGGCCCTCACAGATACGCAGTATTTT.

J is TRBJ2-3 and V is TRBV5-1; TRBD2 aligns across 12 bases. CDR1 SGHRS and CDR2 YFSETQ come from the germline V gene. This CDR3 is built from 17 residues. V was pared by 4 bases and J by 2 bases, with 8 bases of the junction left unmatched. CDR3 amino acids: CASSTGLAGTSTDTQYF. CDR3 nucleotides: TGCGCCAGCAGCACCGGACTAGCGGGAACCTCCACAGATACGCAGTATTTT.

The chain links TRBV19 to TRBJ2-7, with D uncertain. The CDR3 is made up of 11 amino acids. V was pared by 10 bases and J by 3 bases, with 10 bases between. Germline values: CDR1 LNHDA, CDR2 SQIVND (reference sequence). The CDR3: CATNDLYEQYF. The CDR3 region has the DNA TGTGCCACCAACGATCTCTACGAGCAGTACTTC.

The chain links TRBV28 to TRBJ2-5; D remains ambiguous. In germline, CDR1 is MDHEN, CDR2 SYDVKM. The CDR3 covers 13 residues. The V end was cut by 3 bases, the J end by 5 bases, with 10 bases between. CDR3 sequence reads: CASSLVARETQYF. CDR3 in DNA: TGTGCCAGCAGTTTGGTGGCGAGGGAGACCCAGTACTTC.

This chain links TRBV6-5 with TRBJ1-2; D may be TRBD1 (5 bases). Germline values: CDR1 MNHEY, CDR2 SVGAGI. CDR3 length: 15 amino acids. Deletions cut 5 bases from V and 4 bases from J, with 17 bases between. The CDR3 DNA reads as TGTGCCAGCAGTCCCACGCGGGGCACATTCTATGGCTACACCTTC. Translated, it gives CASSPTRGTFYGYTF.

The sample holds a few counts of this clone. In DNA form, the CDR3 reads TGTGCCAGCAGCCAACTAATGAACACTGAAGCTTTCTTT. Translated: CASSQLMNTEAFF. The chain uses TRBV14 and TRBJ1-1; D unresolved. Germline CDR1 reads SGHDN; CDR2 reads FVKESK. V was cut by 2 bases and J by 0 bases, with 4 bases left in between. The CDR3 runs 13 residues.

The V call is TRBV6-5, the J call TRBJ2-5; D not certain. This CDR3 spans 11 amino acids. Germline CDR1 and CDR2: MNHEY and SVGAGI. Trimming took off 0 bases at V and 9 bases at J, with 5 bases between the two ends. CDR3 amino acids: CASSYSGSQYF. In DNA form, the CDR3 reads TGTGCCAGCAGTTACTCGGGGTCCCAGTACTTC.

This rearrangement joins TRBV15 to TRBJ1-1; 11 nucleotides match TRBD1. V lost 1 base to trimming and J lost 6 bases; unmatched junction nucleotides: 10. The CDR3 runs 17 residues. In germline, CDR1 is LNHNV, CDR2 YYDKDF (reference sequence). This CDR3 reads CATSRAGQGAVDAEAFF. In DNA, the CDR3 is TGTGCCACCAGCAGAGCTGGACAGGGGGCTGTCGACGCTGAAGCTTTCTTT.

The rearrangement uses TRBV30 and TRBJ1-1, with 10 bases aligning to TRBD1. Germline V CDR1 and CDR2: GTSNPN, SVGIG (reference sequence). CDR3 size: 15 residues. Trimming took 8 bases from V and 7 from J; bases not matched to a gene: 16. The CDR3 DNA reads as TGTGCCCAAGATCCGGGACAGGGGATTGGTGGTGAAGCTTTCTTT. Encoded protein: CAQDPGQGIGGEAFF.

DNA for the CDR3: TGCGCCAGCAGCTTGGATTGGGGGTATGGCTACACCTTC. This codes for CASSLDWGYGYTF. The chain joins TRBV5-1 to TRBJ1-2; D perhaps matches TRBD1 (5 bases). Trimming took 0 bases from V and 5 from J, leaving 8 bases between them. The germline V gene encodes CDR1 SGHRS and CDR2 YFSETQ. This CDR3 has 13 amino acids.

The chain uses TRBV7-9 and TRBJ1-2, with 7 nucleotides matching TRBD1. The CDR3 extends over 14 amino acids. Germline loops: CDR1 SEHNR, CDR2 FQNEAQ (reference sequence). Unmatched junction bases numbered 7, after V lost 3 bases and J lost 6 bases. Here the CDR3 DNA reads TGTGCCAGCAGCTTTGGGACAGAAAGTAATGGCTACACCTTC. Its protein product is CASSFGTESNGYTF.

J is TRBJ2-7 and V is TRBV7-8; D may match TRBD1 or TRBD2 (6 bases each). Germline V gives CDR1 SGHVS, CDR2 FQNEAQ. The CDR3 runs 15 residues. With 1 base removed from V and 2 bases from J, the gap between germline ends came to 12 bases. The CDR3 sequence is CASSLGGAAAYEQYF. The CDR3 DNA follows: TGTGCCAGCAGCTTAGGGGGGGCAGCCGCCTACGAGCAGTACTTC.

Of note for this clone: Within the sample, other DNA sequences also encode this same CDR3. The gene calls are TRBV4-3 and TRBJ2-5; D is unresolved. The germline V gene has CDR1 LGHNA and CDR2 YSLEER. The CDR3 is 14 amino acids. The ends were cut back, 0 bases at V and 4 bases at J, with 9 bases in the middle. The CDR3 region is CASSQEAFRETQYF. The CDR3 DNA follows: TGCGCCAGCAGCCAAGAGGCCTTCCGAGAGACCCAGTACTTC.